Listed below are T cell receptor beta chains from one sample, sequenced in a study of T cells after yellow fever vaccination. TCRdb re-called the 5' RACE reads with MiXCR, one entry per CDR3 protein. The table records tens of thousands of distinct CDR3 sequences, around 7% of them present only once. The sample was CD8+ T cells sorted from PBMCs, taken on the day of the yellow fever booster vaccination. The receptors shown here come from a man in his thirties or forties who received the YFV17D yellow fever vaccine. The CDR3 runs from the conserved cysteine through the conserved F or W. Fields, in order: CDR3 length, V gene, CDR3 protein.

16,TRBV5-6,CASSDTRGLNTGELFF
12,TRBV29-1,CSVVGQQYGYTF
16,TRBV14,CASSHQGAVSYNEQFF
15,TRBV15,CATSREGTGYNEQFF
16,TRBV5-8,CASSHRLAGLLDEQYF
15,TRBV9,CASSVGGGTAYEQYF
15,TRBV12-3/TRBV12-4,CAIPMWGADTGELFF
13,TRBV28,CASSFSTFQPQHF
16,TRBV6-2/TRBV6-3,CASSYSGVRPSYEQYF
12,TRBV29-1,CSVEDRGRELFF
12,TRBV9,CASSVASDEQYF
12,TRBV29-1,CSVDQGSGELFF
16,TRBV29-1,CSVEDRDRGSQETQYF
15,TRBV5-1,CASSRTAGGYNEQFF
13,TRBV7-7,CASSLQLQETQYF
15,TRBV5-6,CASSAEAATYNEQFF
17,TRBV4-3,CASSQDVGGSDTGELFF
19,TRBV6-5,CASSYSGQGTPSSYNEQFF
15,TRBV28,CASSSRRQRDTEAFF
18,TRBV5-1,CASSLEVAGGTVDGELFF
17,TRBV6-2/TRBV6-3,CASSYSSRGRYTGELFF